The source of this T cell receptor (beta chain) is a study of blood T cell repertoires in COVID-19. The overall study: Samples came from the United States, Italy and Spain, spanning acute and convalescent COVID-19. Nucleic acid was either cDNA or gDNA, and it came from T cells, B-cell-depleted T cells, or PBMCs.

In the authors' workflow: It was from reference gene primer amplification that nucleated cell counts were estimated. TCRdb keeps only in-frame clones here, not all; method: immunoSEQ multiplex PCR. V and J calls and clone size are as listed in that table; D and trimming were resolved from the DNA. The data show over 200,000 clones, roughly 86% seen once. Trimming cost V 1 base and J 4 bases, with 4 bases left between them. This CDR3 comprises 11 residues. The germline CDR1 and CDR2 sequences are GTSNPN and SVGIG (reference sequence). The gene calls are TRBV30 and TRBJ1-1; D gene uncertain. This sequence originates from a woman aged 55-70 years with acute or convalescent COVID-19. Input material: peripheral blood. The CDR3 region is CAWSAVTEAFF. The CDR3 DNA sequence: TGTGCCTGGAGTGCTGTCACTGAAGCTTTCTTT. Full variable domain (remainder filled in from reference TRBV30 and TRBJ1-1): SQTIHQWPATLVQPVGSPLSLECTVEGTSNPNLYWYRQAAGRGLQLLFYSVGIGQISSEVPQNLSASRPQDRQFILSSKKLLLSDSGFYLCAWSAVTEAFFGQGTRLTVV.